This entry lists 19 T cell receptor beta chains sequenced from one sample in a study of blood T cell repertoires in COVID-19. Profiled with immunoSEQ multiplex PCR; TCRdb holds only in-frame clones, not every one. The sample contains about 97,000 clones, 80% to 95% of which appear only once. Source material: peripheral blood. The receptors originated from a man aged 18 to 30 with acute or convalescent COVID-19.

In DNA, the CDR3 is TGCGCCAGCAGCTCTCCGGGACAGGGAACGTACGAGCAGTACTTC. As protein: CASSSPGQGTYEQYF. The J gene is TRBJ2-7, the V gene TRBV5-1; 9 bases agree with TRBD1. Unmatched junction bases numbered 8, after V lost 3 bases and J lost 4 bases. The CDR3 covers 15 residues. Germline CDR1 SGHRS, CDR2 YFSETQ.

The genes are TRBV19 and TRBJ1-5; D not certain. The CDR3 is made up of 15 amino acids. Germline V CDR1 and CDR2: LNHDA, SQIVND (reference sequence). The V gene lost 2 bases and the J gene lost 4 bases, with 12 bases spanning the gap. The CDR3 DNA is TGTGCCAGTAGTATAATACGGGGAGGGAATCAGCCCCAGCATTTT. It is translated as CASSIIRGGNQPQHF.

This chain links TRBV19 with TRBJ1-1; D call uncertain. Trimming took 5 bases from V and 0 from J, leaving 10 bases between them. The germline gives CDR1 LNHDA, CDR2 SQIVND (reference sequence). The CDR3 extends over 14 amino acids. The CDR3 DNA reads TGTGCCAGTAGTCCCGGTTTAATGAACACTGAAGCTTTCTTT. Protein: CASSPGLMNTEAFF.

The chain couples TRBV5-1 to TRBJ2-2, with 12 bases lining up with TRBD2. V lost 4 bases, J lost 3 bases, and 13 bases stayed unmatched. The CDR3 is 19 amino acids. The V gene's germline CDR1 is SGHRS and CDR2 YFSETQ. CDR3 nucleotide sequence: TGCGCCAGCAGCAGGGGACTAGCGGGCCCTATCGGGGACACCGGGGAGCTGTTTTTT. Protein product: CASSRGLAGPIGDTGELFF. Filled out from reference TRBV5-1 and TRBJ2-2, the complete variable domain reads KAGVTQTPRYLIKTRGQQVTLSCSPISGHRSVSWYQQTPGQGLQFLFEYFSETQRNKGNFPGRFSGRQFSNSRSEMNVSTLELGDSALYLCASSRGLAGPIGDTGELFFGEGSRLTVL.

V and J are TRBV7-9 and TRBJ1-3; weak D call: TRBD1 (5 bases). V lost 1 base to trimming and J lost 3 bases, with 7 bases between them. This CDR3 has 14 amino acids. CDR1 is SEHNR, CDR2 FQNEAQ, per germline (reference sequence). DNA of the CDR3: TGTGCCAGCAGCTTAGGACAGTATGGAAACACCATATATTTT. It yields the protein CASSLGQYGNTIYF.

This rearrangement joins TRBV5-4 to TRBJ1-2; D may be TRBD1 (6 bases). The germline V gene has CDR1 SGHNT and CDR2 YYREEE (reference sequence). CDR3 length: 14 residues. The ends were cut back, 7 bases at V and 4 bases at J, with 17 bases in the middle. CDR3 sequence (DNA): TGTGCCAGCGTATTACAGGGTGGCGGCTATGGCTACACCTTC. It is translated as CASVLQGGGYGYTF. The whole variable domain, remainder taken from reference TRBV5-4 and TRBJ1-2, is ETGVTQSPTHLIKTRGQQVTLRCSSQSGHNTVSWYQQALGQGPQFIFQYYREEENGRGNFPPRFSGLQFPNYSSELNVNALELDDSALYLCASVLQGGGYGYTFGSGTRLTVV.

The chain couples TRBV24-1 to TRBJ1-3, with no clear D. Trimming removed 2 bases at V and 0 bases at J, with 10 bases between. Germline V gene data show CDR1 as KGHDR and CDR2 as SFDVKD. The CDR3 has 16 amino acids. CDR3 in amino acids: CATSDSPPYSGNTIYF. The CDR3 bases are TGTGCCACCAGTGATTCCCCCCCCTACTCTGGAAACACCATATATTTT.

The V gene is TRBV6-1, the J gene TRBJ2-7; the D is unclear. This CDR3 spans 15 amino acids. Germline V gene data show CDR1 as MNHNS and CDR2 as SASEGT. The germline V and J ends were trimmed by 3 bases and 3 bases, with 15 bases remaining between them. The CDR3 coding sequence is TGTGCCAGCAGTGACACGGGTTTCCTAAACTACGAGCAGTACTTC. Protein sequence: CASSDTGFLNYEQYF.

The V and J genes are TRBV10-2 and TRBJ1-1; 7 bases agree with TRBD1. This CDR3 has 14 residues. Germline CDR1 is WSHSY and CDR2 is SAAADI. After removal of 5 bases from V and 0 bases from J, the junction contained 3 bases not matched to a gene. Here the CDR3 DNA reads TGCGCCAGCAGTTACAGGGGCATGAACACTGAAGCTTTCTTT. It codes for CASSYRGMNTEAFF.

The rearrangement links TRBV5-8 to TRBJ2-1, with D maybe TRBD1 (5 bases). Germline V gene lookup returns CDR1 SGHTS and CDR2 YDEGEE. Trimming took 2 bases from V and 6 from J, leaving 15 bases between them. The CDR3 length is 15 residues. The CDR3 is CASSLGPQQANEQFF. In DNA form, the CDR3 reads TGTGCCAGCAGCTTAGGACCCCAACAGGCCAATGAGCAGTTCTTC.

The V and J genes are TRBV5-1 and TRBJ1-1; TRBD1 might be the D (6 bases). Per germline, CDR1 SGHRS and CDR2 YFSETQ. V was shortened by 2 bases and J by 3 bases, with 11 bases between the two germline ends. The CDR3 is 14 amino acids. In nucleotides, the CDR3 is TGCGCCAGCAGCTTACAGGGTTTGGACACTGAAGCTTTCTTT. It encodes CASSLQGLDTEAFF.

The J gene is TRBJ2-1, the V gene TRBV5-4; the D is unclear. CDR1 SGHNT and CDR2 YYREEE come from the germline V gene (reference sequence). Deletions cut 3 bases from V and 5 bases from J, with 15 bases between. The CDR3 loop spans 15 amino acids. The CDR3 protein is CASSSPDKQDNEQFF. The CDR3 nucleotides read TGTGCCAGCAGCTCCCCCGACAAGCAAGACAATGAGCAGTTCTTC.

Here the CDR3 reads CATSDRGGEKLFF. The CDR3 DNA reads as TGTGCCACCAGCGACAGGGGTGGGGAAAAACTGTTTTTT. This chain joins TRBV15 and TRBJ1-4; 8 bases fit TRBD1. The germline gives CDR1 LNHNV, CDR2 YYDKDF (reference sequence). This CDR3 comprises 13 residues. J was trimmed by 8 bases and V by 5 bases; bases with no gene match: 4.

The chain employs TRBV3-1 (or the pseudogene TRBV3-2) and TRBJ1-2, with TRBD1 identical over 10 bases. CDR3 size: 15 residues. The V and J ends lost 4 bases and 4 bases, in that order; junction bases with no gene match: 6. In germline, CDR1 is LGHDT, CDR2 YNNKEL (reference sequence). The DNA of the CDR3 is TGTGCCAGCAGCCTCGACAGGGGGCAAGGCTATGGCTACACCTTC. Translating it yields CASSLDRGQGYGYTF.

V usage is TRBV5-1 and J usage is TRBJ1-1; TRBD1 is a possible D gene (5 bases). V was clipped by 1 base and J by 5 bases, with 9 bases between them. Per the germline V gene, CDR1 is SGHRS and CDR2 is YFSETQ. The CDR3 extends over 13 amino acids. The CDR3 nucleotides are TGCGCCAGCAGCTTGTCCAGGGATACTGAAGCTTTCTTT. Protein: CASSLSRDTEAFF.

A word on this clone: The same CDR3 arises from other DNA sequences in this sample as well. The V call is TRBV3-1 (or the pseudogene TRBV3-2), the J call TRBJ2-3; 13 positions agree with TRBD2. Germline V gene sequence: CDR1 LGHDT, CDR2 YNNKEL (reference sequence). V lost 0 bases and J lost 4; bases outside the gene matches: 1. The CDR3 extends over 16 amino acids. CDR3 residues: CASSQELAGGPDTQYF. For the CDR3, the DNA is TGTGCCAGCAGCCAAGAACTAGCGGGAGGGCCAGATACGCAGTATTTT.

The rearrangement uses TRBV6-4 and TRBJ2-3; TRBD2 matches 8 bases. The trim removed 6 bases at V and 3 bases at J, leaving 8 bases unmatched. The length of the CDR3 is 15 residues. The V gene's germline CDR1 is MRHNA and CDR2 SNTAGT. The CDR3 sequence is CASSLAAGGTDTQYF. CDR3 coding DNA: TGTGCCAGCAGCCTTGCGGCGGGGGGAACAGATACGCAGTATTTT.

The table lists this clone with a few counts. This chain uses TRBV3-1 (or the pseudogene TRBV3-2) with TRBJ2-7; 7 nucleotides line up with TRBD2. Trimming cost V 0 bases and J 6 bases; bases outside gene matches: 5. CDR1 and CDR2 from the germline V gene are LGHDT and YNNKEL (reference sequence). The CDR3 totals 14 residues. The CDR3 here is CASSQDGGGAEQYF. The CDR3 nucleotides read TGTGCCAGCAGCCAAGACGGGGGAGGGGCCGAGCAGTACTTC.

A few counts support this clone. The CDR3 DNA follows: TGTGCCAGCAGTTCCAGGCCGAGCGGGAGTGGTGAGCAGTTCTTC. Translated, it gives CASSSRPSGSGEQFF. V and J are TRBV27 and TRBJ2-1, with TRBD2 identical over 8 bases. The CDR3 is made up of 15 amino acids. V lost 4 bases to trimming and J lost 9 bases; unmatched junction nucleotides: 11. From germline, CDR1 is MNHEY and CDR2 SMNVEV (reference sequence).